The 23 T cell receptor beta chains reported below all come from one sample, sequenced in a study of PD-1 blockade in classical Hodgkin lymphoma. Every patient had relapsed following autologous stem cell transplantation, and cohorts differed in brentuximab vedotin exposure. Magnetic negative selection served to purify CD4+ T cells out of PBMCs that had been thawed. The repertoire was sequenced with immunoSEQ multiplex PCR; TCRdb's copy has only in-frame clones and lacks some. The sample consists of roughly 31,000 clones, about 85% of them appearing once. This specimen was CD4+ T cells from blood, taken at baseline. These receptors came from a human donor with classical Hodgkin lymphoma.

V usage is TRBV5-1 and J usage is TRBJ1-5, with D uncertain. Germline loops: CDR1 SGHRS, CDR2 YFSETQ. CDR3 size: 15 residues. V was cut by 2 bases and J by 2 bases, with 11 bases left in between. CDR3 sequence: CASSFSPWGNQPQHF. CDR3 in DNA: TGCGCCAGCAGCTTCTCCCCATGGGGCAATCAGCCCCAGCATTTT.

The chain uses TRBV6-1 and TRBJ1-2; a possible D gene is TRBD1 (5 bases). Germline V gene sequence: CDR1 MNHNS, CDR2 SASEGT. The CDR3 loop spans 15 amino acids. Trimming cost V 8 bases and J 4 bases, with 20 bases left between them. The CDR3 here is CASSPRDPLVYGYTF. The CDR3 DNA reads TGTGCCAGCTCCCCCAGGGACCCTTTGGTCTATGGCTACACCTTC.

This sequence joins TRBV5-1 and TRBJ2-6; no reliable D call. Trimming took 4 bases from V and 4 from J, leaving 15 bases between them. CDR3 length: 16 amino acids. The germline V gene encodes CDR1 SGHRS and CDR2 YFSETQ. CDR3 residues: CASSLVASGGANVLTF. As DNA, the CDR3 is TGCGCCAGCAGCCTGGTGGCCTCTGGAGGGGCCAACGTCCTGACTTTC. Full variable domain (outside the CDR3, taken from reference TRBV5-1 and TRBJ2-6): KAGVTQTPRYLIKTRGQQVTLSCSPISGHRSVSWYQQTPGQGLQFLFEYFSETQRNKGNFPGRFSGRQFSNSRSEMNVSTLELGDSALYLCASSLVASGGANVLTFGAGSRLTVL.

The chain has TRBV19 and TRBJ1-1; D call uncertain. Trimming pared 6 bases from V and 2 bases from J, leaving 13 bases between. The V gene's germline CDR1 is LNHDA and CDR2 SQIVND (reference sequence). The CDR3 runs to 14 residues. CDR3 protein: CASRPQVLNTEAFF. The CDR3 DNA is TGTGCCAGTAGACCCCAAGTGCTTAACACTGAAGCTTTCTTT.

V and J are TRBV12-5 and TRBJ2-1; TRBD2 matches at 7 bases. This CDR3 spans 17 amino acids. CDR1 is LGHNT, CDR2 FRNRAP, per germline. The V gene end was trimmed by 5 bases and the J gene end by 4 bases; junction bases not matched to a gene: 14. CDR3 residues: CASGGPSGPKSYNEQFF. As DNA, the CDR3 is TGTGCTAGTGGTGGGCCTAGCGGCCCAAAGTCTTACAATGAGCAGTTCTTC.

CDR3 coding DNA: TGTGCCAGCAGCTTAGGTACAGGGACGGTCTACGAGCAGTACTTC. Its protein is CASSLGTGTVYEQYF. The V call is TRBV7-2, the J call TRBJ2-7; perhaps TRBD1 as D (6 bases). The CDR3 is 15 residues long. V was trimmed by 1 base and J by 3 bases, leaving 13 bases between them. The germline V gene has CDR1 SGHTA and CDR2 FQGNSA.

The gene calls are TRBV9 and TRBJ1-2; tentatively, D is TRBD1 (6 bases). Germline CDR1 and CDR2: SGDLS and YYNGEE. The CDR3 contains 15 residues. Trimming removed 1 base at V and 2 bases at J, with 12 bases between. The CDR3 here is CASSVTPTGNYGYTF. The CDR3 DNA sequence: TGTGCCAGCAGCGTAACTCCGACAGGAAACTATGGCTACACCTTC.

This clone was observed once. V and J are TRBV6-5 and TRBJ2-7; D is undetermined. The length of the CDR3 is 11 residues. V was pared by 6 bases and J by 0 bases, with 3 bases between. Germline CDR1 MNHEY, CDR2 SVGAGI. CDR3 region: CASRTSYEQYF. In DNA, the CDR3 is TGTGCCAGCAGGACCTCCTACGAGCAGTACTTC.

The chain joins TRBV19 to TRBJ1-2, with TRBD1 as a possible D gene (6 bases). The CDR3 consists of 14 residues. The germline V gene encodes CDR1 LNHDA and CDR2 SQIVND (reference sequence). Trimming took off 3 bases at V and 0 bases at J, with 8 bases between the two ends. CDR3 amino acids: CASSIGQTNYGYTF. As DNA, the CDR3 is TGTGCCAGTAGTATCGGACAGACTAACTATGGCTACACCTTC.

V is TRBV10-2 and J is TRBJ2-6; tentatively, D is TRBD1 (6 bases). Trimming pared 7 bases from V and 4 bases from J, leaving 17 bases between. This CDR3 region has 16 residues. Per germline, CDR1 WSHSY and CDR2 SAAADI. CDR3 in DNA: TGCGCCAGCATTCGGGACATAGCCTCGGGGGCCAACGTCCTGACTTTC. Protein: CASIRDIASGANVLTF.

The V call is TRBV2, the J call TRBJ2-1; D unclear. The CDR3 contains 14 residues. V was pared by 3 bases and J by 8 bases, with 14 bases between. Germline CDR1 SNHLY, CDR2 FYNNEI. The CDR3 spells CASSDRATGHEQFF. Written as DNA, the CDR3 is TGTGCCAGCAGTGATAGGGCTACTGGCCATGAGCAGTTCTTC.

This clone has only a few counts. This sequence joins TRBV6-5 and TRBJ1-2; 7 positions agree with TRBD1. CDR3 length: 15 amino acids. Germline CDR1 MNHEY, CDR2 SVGAGI. J was trimmed by 2 bases and V by 10 bases; bases with no gene match: 13. CDR3 sequence (DNA): TGTGCCACCATACTGAAAGGGGGCGCGAACTATGGCTACACCTTC. Its translation is CATILKGGANYGYTF.

This rearrangement joins TRBV10-3 to TRBJ2-3; 8 nucleotides match TRBD1. This CDR3 comprises 15 residues. V shed 0 bases, J shed 11 bases, and the junction held 10 bases outside the gene matches. CDR1 is ENHRY, CDR2 SYGVKD, per germline. The CDR3 bases are TGTGCCATCAGTGAGTCCGCGGGACAGGCCCTGATGCAGTATTTT. It specifies CAISESAGQALMQYF.

The rearrangement uses TRBV4-1 and TRBJ2-5; maybe TRBD1 (6 bases). Per the germline V gene, CDR1 is MGHRA and CDR2 is YSYEKL. The CDR3 sequence is 14 residues long. Trimming took off 3 bases at V and 4 bases at J, with 12 bases between the two ends. In DNA form, the CDR3 reads TGCGCCAGCAGCCAGGACACAGGGAGAGAGACCCAGTACTTC. It translates to CASSQDTGRETQYF.

V usage is TRBV30 and J usage is TRBJ2-7; TRBD1 matches at 7 bases. The germline V gene has CDR1 GTSNPN and CDR2 SVGIG (reference sequence). V shed 3 bases and J 2 bases; nucleotides not matched to a gene: 7. This CDR3 has 14 amino acids. CDR3 amino acids: CAWSEGQLAYEQYF. The DNA of the CDR3 is TGTGCCTGGAGCGAGGGACAGTTGGCCTACGAGCAGTACTTC.

This clone was seen a single time. The gene calls are TRBV7-9 and TRBJ2-1, with 10 bases lining up with TRBD2. Germline V gives CDR1 SEHNR, CDR2 FQNEAQ (reference sequence). The CDR3 has 15 amino acids. J gave up 9 bases and V 5 bases, and 10 bases lay outside the gene matches. CDR3: CASSPRTSGPGEQFF. CDR3 sequence (DNA): TGTGCCAGCAGCCCGAGGACTAGCGGCCCCGGTGAGCAGTTCTTC.

The chain employs TRBV5-1 and TRBJ2-6; D tentatively reads TRBD1 or TRBD2 (5 bases each). Germline lookup yields CDR1 SGHRS and CDR2 YFSETQ. This CDR3 spans 17 amino acids. The V gene lost 3 bases and the J gene lost 1 base, with 14 bases spanning the gap. The CDR3 region has the DNA TGCGCCAGCAGCTCCGATGGGGGACCTTCTGGGGCCAACGTCCTGACTTTC. As protein: CASSSDGGPSGANVLTF.

The chain combines TRBV10-2 with TRBJ2-3; D unclear. Trimming cost V 6 bases and J 2 bases, with 18 bases left between them. The CDR3 contains 16 residues. Germline V lookup: CDR1 WSHSY, CDR2 SAAADI. CDR3 coding DNA: TGCGCCAGCAGCCAGCGCGCTGTTAGTTACACAGATACGCAGTATTTT. Protein product: CASSQRAVSYTDTQYF.

The CDR3 reads CASSELNSGANVLTF. As DNA, the CDR3 is TGTGCCAGCAGTGAACTCAACTCTGGGGCCAACGTCCTGACTTTC. The chain links TRBV25-1 to TRBJ2-6; the D is unclear. Germline V gene data show CDR1 as MGHDK and CDR2 as SYGVNS. Deletions cut 2 bases from V and 0 bases from J, with 5 bases between. This CDR3 is 15 amino acids long. Supplemented by reference TRBV25-1 and TRBJ2-6, the full variable domain reads EADIYQTPRYLVIGTGKKITLECSQTMGHDKMYWYQQDPGMELHLIHYSYGVNSTEKGDLSSESTVSRIRTEHFPLTLESARPSHTSQYLCASSELNSGANVLTFGAGSRLTVL.

This clone was seen once. The chain is built from TRBV5-1 and TRBJ2-7, with TRBD2 matching 10 bases. J gave up 7 bases and V 4 bases, and 14 bases lay outside the gene matches. Germline values: CDR1 SGHRS, CDR2 YFSETQ. The CDR3 covers 16 residues. Here the CDR3 DNA reads TGCGCCAGCAGCCCCGCTAGCGGGAGTGGGTCCTGGGAGCAGTACTTC. Translating gives CASSPASGSGSWEQYF.

This sequence joins TRBV11-1 and TRBJ2-7; D possibly corresponds to TRBD1 (6 bases). This CDR3 has 14 residues. V was pared by 8 bases and J by 1 base, with 15 bases between. Germline V gene data show CDR1 as SGHAT and CDR2 as FQDESV (reference sequence). Here the CDR3 DNA reads TGTGCCAGCGGGAACAGGGTAGGGTCCTACGAGCAGTACTTC. The encoded protein is CASGNRVGSYEQYF.

This clone was seen more than once but under ten times. J is TRBJ2-2 and V is TRBV25-1; TRBD2 matches at 12 bases. Germline lookup yields CDR1 MGHDK and CDR2 SYGVNS. Trimming took 4 bases from V and 4 from J; bases not matched to a gene: 4. The CDR3 is 16 residues long. The CDR3 protein is CASSVASGRATGELFF. For the CDR3, the DNA is TGTGCCAGCAGTGTGGCTAGCGGGAGGGCCACCGGGGAGCTGTTTTTT.

The chain couples TRBV9 to TRBJ1-3, with D maybe TRBD1 (6 bases). V lost 0 bases, J lost 2 bases, and 9 bases lay in between. CDR3 length equals 15 residues. Germline loops: CDR1 SGDLS, CDR2 YYNGEE. CDR3 in amino acids: CASSVDGGTGNTIYF. CDR3 DNA sequence: TGTGCCAGCAGCGTAGATGGGGGCACTGGAAACACCATATATTTT. Together with reference TRBV9 and TRBJ1-3, the CDR3 gives the full variable domain: DSGVTQTPKHLITATGQRVTLRCSPRSGDLSVYWYQQSLDQGLQFLIQYYNGEERAKGNILERFSAQQFPDLHSELNLSSLELGDSALYFCASSVDGGTGNTIYFGEGSWLTVV.